These 13 T cell receptor beta chains share one sample of origin, sequenced in a study of CD8+ T cells in alopecia areata. Extracted RNA was reverse transcribed, and the resulting cDNA served as sequencing template. Clones were sequenced by immunoSEQ multiplex PCR, and TCRdb holds only the in-frame ones, with some missing. The profile shows roughly 140,000 clones, 82% of them singletons. Treatment defined: oral pan-JAK inhibitor, 5-10 mg twice daily. The specimen comprised CD8+ T cells sorted from blood, sampled at week 4, from a patient treated with tofacitinib. All receptors derive from a human donor with alopecia areata.

This chain connects TRBV7-8 to TRBJ2-7; D perhaps matches TRBD1 (5 bases). Germline CDR1 reads SGHVS; CDR2 reads FQNEAQ. V lost 5 bases and J lost 0, with 14 bases in between. This CDR3 contains 15 residues. In nucleotides, the CDR3 is TGTGCCAGCAGCGGGGCCTCATCAAGCTCCTACGAGCAGTACTTC. The encoded protein is CASSGASSSSYEQYF.

CDR3 DNA sequence: TGCGCCAGCAGCCCGGGACTTACCAACTACGAGCAGTACTTC. Protein sequence: CASSPGLTNYEQYF. This sequence joins TRBV4-1 and TRBJ2-7, with D possibly TRBD2 on 6 matching bases. In germline, CDR1 is MGHRA, CDR2 YSYEKL. CDR3 length: 14 amino acids. V lost 4 bases and J 3 bases, leaving 13 bases between the germline ends.

This chain connects TRBV7-2 to TRBJ2-7, with D possibly being TRBD1 (6 bases). Per the germline V gene, CDR1 is SGHTA and CDR2 is FQGNSA. Trimming shortened V by 4 bases and J by 1 base, and 14 bases separated the two germline ends. This CDR3 is 15 amino acids long. As DNA, the CDR3 is TGTGCCAGCAGCTGGACAGACGAAAGTTCCTACGAGCAGTACTTC. It encodes CASSWTDESSYEQYF.

This chain uses TRBV7-2 with TRBJ2-3; 9 bases map to TRBD2. CDR1 SGHTA and CDR2 FQGNSA come from the germline V gene. The trim removed 5 bases at V and 3 bases at J, leaving 9 bases unmatched. This CDR3 contains 16 residues. The CDR3 DNA follows: TGTGCCAGCAGCCGCGAAGCGGGGGGCGCAACAGATACGCAGTATTTT. Protein: CASSREAGGATDTQYF.

The chain uses TRBV5-4 and TRBJ2-5; 8 bases are shared with TRBD2. The CDR3 extends over 16 amino acids. CDR1 and CDR2 (germline): SGHNT, YYREEE (reference sequence). Trimming at V came to 1 base and at J to 1 base, leaving 6 bases not matched to a gene. CDR3 coding DNA: TGTGCCAGCAGCTTGTCGGAAGCGGGGGTCCAAGAGACCCAGTACTTC. As protein: CASSLSEAGVQETQYF. Looking up the rest from reference TRBV5-4 and TRBJ2-5 gives the full variable domain: ETGVTQSPTHLIKTRGQQVTLRCSSQSGHNTVSWYQQALGQGPQFIFQYYREEENGRGNFPPRFSGLQFPNYSSELNVNALELDDSALYLCASSLSEAGVQETQYFGPGTRLLVL.

The chain couples TRBV30 to TRBJ2-3, with no clear D. V was cut by 2 bases and J by 6 bases, with 21 bases left in between. Germline assignment: CDR1 GTSNPN and CDR2 SVGIG (reference sequence). This CDR3 is 16 amino acids long. The CDR3 spells CAWSNAMARVADTQYF. Here the CDR3 DNA reads TGTGCCTGGAGTAATGCGATGGCTAGAGTGGCGGATACGCAGTATTTT.

For the CDR3, the DNA is TGTGCCACCAGCAGAGTAGGTCAGGGACTAGCGTCAGTCCAACGGTACGAGCAGTACTTC. Amino acids: CATSRVGQGLASVQRYEQYF. This chain connects TRBV15 to TRBJ2-7, with 10 bases lining up with TRBD2. Germline V gene sequence: CDR1 LNHNV, CDR2 YYDKDF (reference sequence). This CDR3 contains 20 residues. Trimming cost V 1 base and J 4 bases; bases outside gene matches: 19.

The chain is built from TRBV5-1 and TRBJ1-4, with D uncertain. CDR1 and CDR2 (germline): SGHRS, YFSETQ. The CDR3 loop spans 14 amino acids. Trimming removed 5 bases at V and 4 bases at J, with 12 bases between. CDR3 in amino acids: CASREKNINEKLFF. The CDR3, as DNA: TGCGCCAGCAGAGAAAAGAATATTAATGAAAAACTGTTTTTT.

The V and J genes are TRBV4-1 and TRBJ2-7; 7 bases line up with TRBD2. Trimming at V came to 1 base and at J to 3 bases, leaving 0 bases not matched to a gene. This CDR3 comprises 13 residues. Germline CDR1 and CDR2: MGHRA and YSYEKL. This CDR3 is CASSQGTSYEQYF. CDR3 nucleotides: TGCGCCAGCAGCCAAGGGACTAGCTACGAGCAGTACTTC.

The chain's CDR3 is CASSWPETYEQYF. The CDR3 DNA follows: TGTGCCAGCAGTTGGCCCGAAACCTACGAGCAGTACTTC. The V gene is TRBV2, the J gene TRBJ2-7, with unresolved D. The CDR3 extends over 13 amino acids. CDR1 SNHLY and CDR2 FYNNEI come from the germline V gene. Trimming removed 5 bases from V and 2 bases from J, with 10 bases in between.

This chain connects TRBV29-1 to TRBJ2-3, with unresolved D. The germline V gene has CDR1 SQVTM and CDR2 ANQGSEA. The CDR3 has 13 residues. With 5 bases removed from V and 3 bases from J, the gap between germline ends came to 12 bases. DNA of the CDR3: TGCAGCGTTCCCGGGTTAAGGACAGATACGCAGTATTTT. Residues: CSVPGLRTDTQYF.

The chain is built from TRBV5-1 and TRBJ2-1, with unresolved D. The germline V and J ends were trimmed by 1 base and 9 bases, with 8 bases remaining between them. Germline V lookup: CDR1 SGHRS, CDR2 YFSETQ. This CDR3 is built from 12 residues. CDR3 in amino acids: CASSLNFVEQFF. CDR3 coding DNA: TGCGCCAGCAGCTTGAACTTCGTTGAGCAGTTCTTC.

This clone was recorded once. The chain has TRBV15 and TRBJ2-3, with TRBD2 as a possible D gene (5 bases). Germline lookup yields CDR1 LNHNV and CDR2 YYDKDF (reference sequence). This CDR3 has 16 amino acids. Between the trimmed V and J ends, which lost 0 bases and 1 base, there was a span of 11 bases. The CDR3 sequence: CATSREEGLGTDTQYF. CDR3 DNA sequence: TGTGCCACCAGCAGAGAAGAGGGTTTGGGCACAGATACGCAGTATTTT.